The following is a T cell receptor beta chain sequence with its context. A single base separates this from a much larger clone, so it may be a read error. The CDR3 is 15 residues long. Germline CDR1 MNHNS, CDR2 SASEGT. This entry comes from a study of T cells in Graves' hyperthyroidism and ophthalmopathy. Amplified TCR beta CDR3 regions came from RNA transcripts. The HTBI primer set was used in a first-round RT-PCR of the TCR CDR3. From the multiplex PCR reads, TCRdb called clonotypes with MiXCR, one entry per CDR3 protein. Of approximately 710,000 distinct CDR3 sequences listed, 15% to 20% are singletons. Hyperthyroidism had been newly diagnosed in patients aged 18 to 65, and its duration was under 2 months.

V is TRBV6-1 and J is TRBJ2-1; 14 bases are a match to TRBD2. The source of this sequence is a man aged 50 to 60 with Graves' hyperthyroidism. Sequencing was done on a sample of blood. The CDR3 spells CDSSGTSGSGREQFF. CDR3 in DNA: TGTGACAGCAGTGGGACTAGCGGGAGTGGAAGGGAGCAGTTCTTC.